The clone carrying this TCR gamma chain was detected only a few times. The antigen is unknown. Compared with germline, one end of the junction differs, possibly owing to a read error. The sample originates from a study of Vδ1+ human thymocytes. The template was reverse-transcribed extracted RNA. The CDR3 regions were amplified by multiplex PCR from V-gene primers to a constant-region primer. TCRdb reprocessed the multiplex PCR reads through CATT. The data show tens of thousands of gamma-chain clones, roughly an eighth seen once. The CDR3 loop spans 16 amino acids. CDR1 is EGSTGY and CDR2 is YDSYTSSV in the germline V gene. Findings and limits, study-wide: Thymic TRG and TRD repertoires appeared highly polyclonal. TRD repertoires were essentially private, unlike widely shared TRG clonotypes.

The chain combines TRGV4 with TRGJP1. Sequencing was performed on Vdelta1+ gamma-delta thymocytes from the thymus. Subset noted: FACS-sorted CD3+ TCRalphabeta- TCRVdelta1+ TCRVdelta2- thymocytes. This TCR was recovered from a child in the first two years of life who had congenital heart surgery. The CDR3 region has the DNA TGTGCCACCTGGAATGGGCCCCCAACCACTGGTTGGTTCAAGATATTT. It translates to CATWNGPPTTGWFKIF.